The present T cell receptor (beta chain) was sequenced within a study of T cells in Graves' hyperthyroidism and ophthalmopathy. Each diagnosis was grounded in clinical symptoms, serum thyroxine and TRAb, thyroid ultrasound, and orbital computed tomography. Study observations and caveats: Patients with ophthalmopathy were separated from those with stable hyperthyroidism by a 13 V-J model.

RNA transcripts served as the template for amplifying TCR beta CDR3 regions. HTBI primers were the set used in a first-round RT-PCR of the TCR CDR3. TCRdb independently ran MiXCR on the multiplex PCR reads; one entry per CDR3 protein. The data show roughly 800,000 distinct CDR3 sequences, over 35% seen once. V was trimmed by 8 bases and J by 1 base, leaving 14 bases between them. The CDR3 has 14 amino acids. Germline V lookup: CDR1 LNHDA, CDR2 SQIVND (reference sequence). This clonotype was seen only a few times. What it binds is not known. The CDR3 ends on some other residue instead of the conserved phenylalanine or tryptophan, so this is likely a read error.

The origin of this receptor is a man in his late teens or twenties with Graves' hyperthyroidism. Sequenced material: blood. The chain has TRBV19 and TRBJ2-5, with D perhaps TRBD1 or TRBD2 (6 bases each). DNA of the CDR3: TGTGCCAGTTCTGTCCGGGGGCCCCAAGAGACCCAGTACTCC. Translating it yields CASSVRGPQETQYS.